The subject of this entry is one T cell receptor beta chain. Original methodology: Estimates of nucleated cell counts were drawn from the amplification of reference gene primers. Profiling relied on immunoSEQ multiplex PCR, and the TCRdb table lists in-frame clones only, not all of them. V and J calls plus clone size are reproduced from that table; the DNA served to infer D and trimming. The sample lists a few hundred thousand clones; about 89% were seen once. These data originate in a study of blood T cell repertoires in COVID-19. Study background: Sample material is recorded as cDNA or gDNA derived from T cells, B-cell-depleted T cells, or PBMCs.

This CDR3 has 14 amino acids. Germline V gene lookup returns CDR1 SGHRS and CDR2 YFSETQ. V lost 4 bases, J lost 4 bases, and 4 bases stayed unmatched. This chain connects TRBV5-1 to TRBJ1-4; 7 bases fit TRBD1. Specimen: peripheral blood. This receptor was identified in a middle-aged woman who had recovered from COVID-19. CDR3 coding DNA: TGCGCCAGCAGCCCGGGACAGATTAATGAAAAACTGTTTTTT. This translates into CASSPGQINEKLFF. Full variable domain (remainder filled in from reference TRBV5-1 and TRBJ1-4): KAGVTQTPRYLIKTRGQQVTLSCSPISGHRSVSWYQQTPGQGLQFLFEYFSETQRNKGNFPGRFSGRQFSNSRSEMNVSTLELGDSALYLCASSPGQINEKLFFGSGTQLSVL.